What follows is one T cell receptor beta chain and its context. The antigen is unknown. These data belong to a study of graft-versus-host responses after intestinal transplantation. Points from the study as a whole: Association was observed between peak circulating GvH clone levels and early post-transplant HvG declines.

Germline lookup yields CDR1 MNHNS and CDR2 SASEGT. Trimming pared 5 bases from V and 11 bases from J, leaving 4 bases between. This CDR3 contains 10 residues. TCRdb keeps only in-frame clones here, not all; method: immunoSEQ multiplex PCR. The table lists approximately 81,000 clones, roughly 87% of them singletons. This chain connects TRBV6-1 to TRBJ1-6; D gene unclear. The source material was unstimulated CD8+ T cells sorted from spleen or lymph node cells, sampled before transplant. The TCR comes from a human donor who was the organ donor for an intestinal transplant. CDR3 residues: CASSYTPLHF. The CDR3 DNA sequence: TGTGCCAGCAGTTATACACCCCTCCACTTT.